These 23 T cell receptor beta chains were sequenced from one sample in a study of cytomegalovirus exposure and HLA in healthy donors. TCRdb's table, derived via immunoSEQ multiplex PCR, lists solely in-frame clones and lacks some. The data contain approximately 120,000 clones, about 90% of them singletons. The sample consisted of PBMCs. These receptors came from a woman aged 18-29 years in good health and CMV-seronegative.

V and J are TRBV9 and TRBJ1-1, with D possibly matching TRBD1 (6 bases). V was pared by 3 bases and J by 5 bases, with 8 bases between. CDR3 length: 12 amino acids. Germline assignment: CDR1 SGDLS and CDR2 YYNGEE. CDR3 loop: CASSGGQTEAFF. The CDR3 DNA follows: TGTGCCAGCAGCGGAGGACAGACTGAAGCTTTCTTT.

The CDR3 loop reads CASSTGSEQYF. CDR3 DNA sequence: TGTGCCAGCAGCACAGGAAGCGAGCAGTACTTC. The rearrangement links TRBV5-5 to TRBJ2-7; D perhaps matches TRBD1 (5 bases). CDR3 length: 11 amino acids. V gave up 4 bases and J gave up 6 bases, with 8 bases separating them. Germline V gene lookup returns CDR1 SGHKS and CDR2 YYEKEE (reference sequence).

The J gene is TRBJ1-2, the V gene TRBV7-2, with D tentatively TRBD1 (6 bases). The CDR3 is made up of 13 amino acids. The germline V and J ends were trimmed by 6 bases and 2 bases, with 10 bases remaining between them. From germline, CDR1 is SGHTA and CDR2 FQGNSA. The DNA of the CDR3 is TGTGCCAGCAGTAAGACAGGAAACTATGGCTACACCTTC. This gives the protein CASSKTGNYGYTF.

CDR3 in amino acids: CASSPSGQMLEKLFF. As DNA, the CDR3 is TGCGCCAGCAGCCCATCTGGACAGATGTTAGAAAAACTGTTTTTT. The V and J genes are TRBV4-3 and TRBJ1-4, with D tentatively TRBD1 (6 bases). Germline V CDR1 and CDR2: LGHNA, YSLEER. This CDR3 contains 15 residues. Trimming shortened V by 4 bases and J by 8 bases, and 17 bases separated the two germline ends.

The chain recombines TRBV5-1 with TRBJ2-3, with 10 nucleotides matching TRBD2. This CDR3 region has 16 residues. Germline loops: CDR1 SGHRS, CDR2 YFSETQ. J gave up 6 bases and V 0 bases, and 7 bases lay outside the gene matches. The CDR3 region is CASSLGLAGMSDTQYF. The CDR3 DNA reads TGCGCCAGCAGCTTGGGACTAGCGGGTATGTCGGATACGCAGTATTTT. The full variable domain, completed using reference TRBV5-1 and TRBJ2-3, is KAGVTQTPRYLIKTRGQQVTLSCSPISGHRSVSWYQQTPGQGLQFLFEYFSETQRNKGNFPGRFSGRQFSNSRSEMNVSTLELGDSALYLCASSLGLAGMSDTQYFGPGTRLTVL.

The chain carries TRBV6-5 and TRBJ2-5; the D gene is possibly TRBD1 (8 bases). V lost 4 bases and J lost 5, with 17 bases in between. The CDR3 is 15 residues long. In germline, CDR1 is MNHEY, CDR2 SVGAGI. The CDR3 loop is CASSSLGGDRETQYF. The CDR3 DNA is TGTGCCAGCAGTTCGTTGGGGGGGGACAGGGAGACCCAGTACTTC.

This clone was seen only a few times. The gene calls are TRBV9 and TRBJ2-1, with TRBD2 matching over 7 bases. This CDR3 has 16 residues. The germline V gene has CDR1 SGDLS and CDR2 YYNGEE. Germline trimming cut 4 bases from V and 6 bases from J; bases unmatched to any gene: 13. The CDR3 coding sequence is TGTGCCAGCAGCTCCGTAGCGGGTCGAGGGCGCAATGAGCAGTTCTTC. It yields the protein CASSSVAGRGRNEQFF.

The chain is built from TRBV28 and TRBJ1-2, with TRBD1 matching over 7 bases. Germline V gene sequence: CDR1 MDHEN, CDR2 SYDVKM. V lost 5 bases, J lost 1 base, and 10 bases stayed unmatched. The CDR3 loop spans 16 amino acids. This CDR3 reads CASSLPGQGGNYGYTF. CDR3 DNA: TGTGCCAGCAGTCTCCCTGGGCAGGGGGGTAACTATGGCTACACCTTC.

The sample holds a few counts of this clone. This chain joins TRBV7-2 and TRBJ2-1; D is unclear. Between the trimmed V and J ends, which lost 2 bases and 6 bases, there was a span of 2 bases. CDR3 length: 11 amino acids. In germline, CDR1 is SGHTA, CDR2 FQGNSA. CDR3 nucleotides: TGTGCCAGCAGCTTACTCAATGAGCAGTTCTTC. Protein sequence: CASSLLNEQFF.

This chain uses TRBV5-1 with TRBJ2-2; 8 nucleotides align to TRBD2. Trimming removed 7 bases from V and 4 bases from J; junction bases left unmatched: 12. The CDR3 runs 16 residues. Per germline, CDR1 SGHRS and CDR2 YFSETQ. The chain's CDR3 is CASRQRESGGTGELFF. In DNA form, the CDR3 reads TGCGCCAGCCGCCAGCGGGAGTCGGGGGGCACCGGGGAGCTGTTTTTT.

The chain joins TRBV29-1 to TRBJ1-4; the match to TRBD1 covers 9 bases. CDR1 is SQVTM and CDR2 is ANQGSEA in the germline V gene. This CDR3 comprises 14 residues. Losses at the gene ends were 4 bases for V and 2 bases for J; bases not matched to a gene: 2. CDR3 DNA sequence: TGCAGCGTTGCACAGGGGGCTACTAATGAAAAACTGTTTTTT. Translation gives CSVAQGATNEKLFF.

CDR3 sequence: CASSLDASDEQFF. CDR3 bases: TGCGCCAGCAGCTTGGATGCAAGCGATGAGCAGTTCTTC. V usage is TRBV5-1 and J usage is TRBJ2-1; D remains unclear. V was cut by 0 bases and J by 8 bases, with 9 bases left in between. The CDR3 is made up of 13 amino acids. Germline loops: CDR1 SGHRS, CDR2 YFSETQ.

This chain connects TRBV7-8 to TRBJ2-5; tentative D call: TRBD2 (5 bases). Germline V gene data show CDR1 as SGHVS and CDR2 as FQNEAQ. With 1 base removed from V and 5 bases from J, the gap between germline ends came to 11 bases. The CDR3 totals 14 residues. The CDR3 region is CASSLDRGGETQYF. In DNA form, the CDR3 reads TGTGCCAGCAGCTTAGACCGGGGTGGGGAGACCCAGTACTTC. The entire variable domain, with the rest obtained from reference TRBV7-8 and TRBJ2-5, is as follows: GAGVSQSPRYKVAKRGQDVALRCDPISGHVSLFWYQQALGQGPEFLTYFQNEAQLDKSGLPSDRFFAERPEGSVSTLKIQRTQQEDSAVYLCASSLDRGGETQYFGPGTRLLVL.

This chain links TRBV4-2 with TRBJ1-1; perhaps TRBD1 as D (6 bases). The ends were cut back, 0 bases at V and 8 bases at J, with 16 bases in the middle. CDR1 and CDR2 (germline): LGHNA, YNFKEQ. This CDR3 has 15 residues. The CDR3 nucleotides read TGTGCCAGCAGCCAAGAGCAGGGGCCATCGTACGAAGCTTTCTTT. Its protein product is CASSQEQGPSYEAFF.

The chain has TRBV7-8 and TRBJ2-3; 7 nucleotides line up with TRBD2. Germline CDR1 reads SGHVS; CDR2 reads FQNEAQ. Trimming took 5 bases from V and 2 from J; bases not matched to a gene: 10. The CDR3 is 16 amino acids. The CDR3 sequence is CASSPRSGTNTDTQYF. The CDR3 DNA reads TGTGCCAGCAGCCCTCGCTCCGGGACTAACACAGATACGCAGTATTTT. Based on the CDR3 plus reference TRBV7-8 and TRBJ2-3, the full variable domain is GAGVSQSPRYKVAKRGQDVALRCDPISGHVSLFWYQQALGQGPEFLTYFQNEAQLDKSGLPSDRFFAERPEGSVSTLKIQRTQQEDSAVYLCASSPRSGTNTDTQYFGPGTRLTVL.

The chain recombines TRBV2 with TRBJ2-3; TRBD1 is a possible D gene (6 bases). The CDR3 runs to 12 residues. CDR1 is SNHLY, CDR2 FYNNEI, per germline. V was cut by 9 bases and J by 6 bases, with 13 bases left in between. The CDR3 DNA sequence: TGTGCCAGGTCCACAGGGTCGGATACGCAGTATTTT. It yields the protein CARSTGSDTQYF.

This chain links TRBV28 with TRBJ1-2, with D perhaps TRBD1 (6 bases). This CDR3 region has 13 residues. V was clipped by 6 bases and J by 8 bases, with 16 bases between them. Germline V gene data show CDR1 as MDHEN and CDR2 as SYDVKM. The CDR3 is CASSFGGLKGYTF. CDR3 coding DNA: TGTGCCAGCAGCTTCGGGGGGCTGAAGGGCTACACCTTC.

V usage is TRBV29-1 and J usage is TRBJ1-2; 8 nucleotides match TRBD1. The germline V gene has CDR1 SQVTM and CDR2 ANQGSEA. The CDR3 totals 13 residues. The junction had 12 bases not matched to a gene; V was cut back by 7 bases and J by 8 bases. CDR3 nucleotide sequence: TGCAGCGCATACCGGGACAGGTCAAAAGGCTACACCTTC. Encoded protein: CSAYRDRSKGYTF. Full variable domain (missing parts from reference TRBV29-1 and TRBJ1-2): SAVISQKPSRDICQRGTSLTIQCQVDSQVTMMFWYRQQPGQSLTLIATANQGSEATYESGFVIDKFPISRPNLTFSTLTVSNMSPEDSSIYLCSAYRDRSKGYTFGSGTRLTVV.

CDR3 sequence (DNA): TGCAGCGTTGAGACCGGCGGGAGGCCGTTCTTC. It codes for CSVETGGRPFF. The rearrangement uses TRBV29-1 and TRBJ2-1, with 8 nucleotides matching TRBD2. The CDR3 extends over 11 amino acids. J lost 15 bases, V lost 3 bases, and 7 bases had no gene match. Germline CDR1 reads SQVTM; CDR2 reads ANQGSEA.

This chain joins TRBV7-9 and TRBJ2-1; D is perhaps TRBD2 (5 bases). The germline V and J ends were trimmed by 4 bases and 7 bases, with 17 bases remaining between them. Germline V gene sequence: CDR1 SEHNR, CDR2 FQNEAQ (reference sequence). This CDR3 contains 15 residues. CDR3 amino acids: CASSSEAGLLNEQFF. The CDR3 DNA reads as TGTGCCAGCAGCTCCGAGGCCGGACTGTTAAATGAGCAGTTCTTC. Based on the CDR3 plus reference TRBV7-9 and TRBJ2-1, the full variable domain is DTGVSQNPRHKITKRGQNVTFRCDPISEHNRLYWYRQTLGQGPEFLTYFQNEAQLEKSRLLSDRFSAERPKGSFSTLEIQRTEQGDSAMYLCASSSEAGLLNEQFFGPGTRLTVL.

The chain combines TRBV10-3 with TRBJ1-1; 8 nucleotides align to TRBD1. Germline CDR1 reads ENHRY; CDR2 reads SYGVKD. V trimming: 8 bases; J trimming: 5 bases; junction bases outside the gene matches: 7. The CDR3 contains 13 residues. CDR3 DNA sequence: TGTGCCATCCAGGACAGGGAGGAAACTGAAGCTTTCTTT. Translating it yields CAIQDREETEAFF.

The rearrangement uses TRBV28 and TRBJ2-1, with TRBD2 matching over 8 bases. Germline trimming cut 3 bases from V and 7 bases from J; bases unmatched to any gene: 8. The CDR3 is 15 amino acids. Germline values: CDR1 MDHEN, CDR2 SYDVKM. The CDR3 coding sequence is TGTGCCAGCAGTTTGACGGGAGGGGTCAGGAATGAGCAGTTCTTC. Translation: CASSLTGGVRNEQFF.

This chain connects TRBV28 to TRBJ1-5, with D hard to call. This CDR3 region has 11 residues. The germline gives CDR1 MDHEN, CDR2 SYDVKM. Trimming took 5 bases from V and 9 from J, leaving 8 bases between them. The CDR3 region has the DNA TGTGCCAGCAGTGGACTGTTGCCCCAGCATTTT. Translation: CASSGLLPQHF.